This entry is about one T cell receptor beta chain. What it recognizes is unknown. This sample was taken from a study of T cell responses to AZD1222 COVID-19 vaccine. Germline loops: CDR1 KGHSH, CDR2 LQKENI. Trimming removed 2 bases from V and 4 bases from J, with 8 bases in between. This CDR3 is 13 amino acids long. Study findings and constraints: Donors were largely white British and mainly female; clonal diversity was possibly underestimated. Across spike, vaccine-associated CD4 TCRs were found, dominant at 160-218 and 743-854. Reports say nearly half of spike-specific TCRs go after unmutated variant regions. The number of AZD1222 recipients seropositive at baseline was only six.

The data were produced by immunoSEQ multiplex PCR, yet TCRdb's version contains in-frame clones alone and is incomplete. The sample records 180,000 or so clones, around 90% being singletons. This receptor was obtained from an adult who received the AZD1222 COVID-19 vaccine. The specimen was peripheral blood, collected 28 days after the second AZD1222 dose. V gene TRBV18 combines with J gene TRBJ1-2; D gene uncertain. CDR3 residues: CASSPGEVYGYTF. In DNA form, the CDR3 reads TGTGCCAGCTCACCAGGGGAAGTCTATGGCTACACCTTC. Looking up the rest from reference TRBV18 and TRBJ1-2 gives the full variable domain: NAGVMQNPRHLVRRRGQEARLRCSPMKGHSHVYWYRQLPEEGLKFMVYLQKENIIDESGMPKERFSAEFPKEGPSILRIQQVVRGDSAAYFCASSPGEVYGYTFGSGTRLTVV.